This T cell receptor beta chain was identified in a study of molecular identifiers for immune sequencing clone quantification. This clonotype was seen many times. Its specificity is unknown. Naive CD8 T cells underwent sorting with the CD8+CD4-CCR7+CD45RA+ definition. Overall study findings and caveats: The study found clones above 20 RNA copies held over 99% of effector molecules and under 1% in naive cells.

Both previously described methods and listed TCR primers were employed to make bulk TCR libraries. TCRdb called the PCR reads again in MiXCR, with one record for every CDR3 protein. Seen here are fewer than 45,000 distinct CDR3 sequences, about 24% observed once, and the top ten hold about 1%. V shed 5 bases and J 3 bases; nucleotides not matched to a gene: 7. CDR1 and CDR2 (germline): LGHDT, YNNKEL (reference sequence). The CDR3 covers 15 residues. Specimen: naive CD8+ T cells from blood, with Jurkat cell RNA spiked in. Subset defined: FACS-sorted CD8+CD4-CCR7+CD45RA+ naive T cells. The sequence was obtained from a human donor in good health. Some libraries in this study had Jurkat cell RNA spiked in. The chain uses TRBV3-1 and TRBJ1-1; TRBD1 matches 9 bases. CDR3 residues: CASSTTGGTDTEAFF. In DNA form, the CDR3 reads TGTGCCAGCAGCACTACAGGGGGCACGGACACTGAAGCTTTCTTT.